This TCR beta chain was sequenced in a study of cytomegalovirus exposure and HLA in healthy donors (dated 2017 in TCRdb). Concerning the study at large: In an earlier analysis of 587 of the donors, about 270 Gb of sequence data and roughly 100 million unique TCR beta sequences from roughly 180 million T cells were reported. All discovery cohort repertoires had been generated on a single sequencing platform. The study aimed to test whether cataloging public T cell receptors could reveal signatures of past pathogen exposure. The study combined high-throughput TCR immunosequencing, statistical association of individual TCRs with disease status, and machine learning to predict cytomegalovirus infection status. About five DR-DQ haplotypes were treated as single units for association and clustering because of strong linkage in the cohort. An earlier analysis of fewer than 700 of the donors applied high-throughput TCR beta sequencing to assess whether each TCR beta V gene segment acted as functional or pseudogenic. Among the approximately 400 genotyped donors, 75% to 90% belonged to the genetic ancestry cluster associated with self-reported Caucasian donors. An early release that covered 500 to 800 HLA-typed donors contained approximately 300 gigabases of sequencing data and 70 million to 100 million unique TCR sequences. In a later analysis, previously published TCR beta repertoires from some 640 donors were re-analyzed and high-resolution HLA genotyping was added so that TCR occurrence patterns could be studied. The T cell repertoires of several hundred subjects were profiled by immunosequencing and related to cytomegalovirus serostatus. HLA typing included class I and class II loci at four-digit resolution. Besides the first cohort of 550 to 750 subjects, a separate validation cohort made up of 120 different subjects was used. Rather than using new phenotypic data, the later analysis identified candidate immune exposures from TCR beta sequences and from how often those sequences occurred across donors. Among 398 genotyped donors of the cohort, an average of 235,054 unique TCR beta nucleotide sequences were sequenced per donor, around a sixth of them non-productive. Donor age, sex, ethnicity and CMV serostatus were collected together with the repertoire data. A later genetic analysis took genome-wide SNP genotypes for about three fifths of the roughly 670 donors and used that subset as a discovery cohort. Typing coverage differed by locus: A, B, C, DRB1 and DQB1 were typed in roughly 620-640 donors, DQA1 in 500 to 550, DPA1 in around 610, and DPB1 in around 490. Summary of the overall study and its limitations: Compared with the approximately 600-donor mean, donors in an Asian-associated ancestry cluster had fewer N-insertions in productive TCRs, according to a later genetic analysis. For the cohort, immune exposure information was limited to CMV serostatus. In a later analysis, TCR association rates were found to vary across HLA loci, with the most associated TCRs seen for DRB1 alleles and the fewest for HLA-C alleles. According to the authors, the approach could potentially be generalized to other disease states and immunological phenotypes. In the study, approximately 160 TCR beta chains were listed as associated with cytomegalovirus. In a later analysis, some 17,000 TCR beta sequences were associated with specific HLA alleles at a false discovery rate of 0.05. Because HLA typing was unavailable for some donors at each locus, only the typed subset was used in association tests. A group of highly shared sequence variants was considered likely to be a technical artifact of the sequencing pipeline. In vitro tests confirmed that three of the cytomegalovirus-associated TCR beta chains recognize cytomegalovirus antigens. In a later analysis, several top co-occurrence clusters were reported to appear linked to parvovirus B19, influenza, CMV and Epstein-Barr virus. Correlated functional status among segregating V segments might be attributable to linkage disequilibrium, but an unknown experimental factor could not be ruled out. The earlier analysis of a few hundred of the donors excluded fewer than 20 rarely observed V segments, including chromosome 9 orphons, because counts were too low. Some IMGT-functional V segments, including TRBV6-2 and TRBV6-3, could not be told apart with the 87-base-pair reads, so those segments were excluded. A further reported finding was that TCR beta sequences accurately predicted the HLA-A and HLA-B alleles for most subjects in the first cohort. The classifier was reported to diagnose cytomegalovirus status with high specificity and sensitivity in both the original and validation cohorts. This cohort had only TCR beta chains sequenced, and the lack of alpha or paired-chain data limited which features could be detected. When HLA alleles, especially DR and DQ, strongly co-occurred, attributing TCR associations to individual alleles was difficult. In a later genetic analysis, a missense DCLRE1C variant was associated with V-gene and J-gene trimming of TCR beta chains, and the association was replicated in an independent cohort. Broadly in line with IMGT annotations, most TCR beta V segments showed up in productive rearrangements about 87% or about 30% of the time in an earlier analysis of around 550 of the donors. Sequencing depth was assumed to be roughly uniform across donors in the presence/absence analyses, though that assumption may not hold. In a later analysis, HLA-associated TCR beta chains showed more clonal expansion and lower generation probabilities than non-associated chains that were equally common. Most TCR sequences were observed very rarely across donors, whereas some public TCRs were present in many individuals. According to a later analysis, most CMV-associated TCR beta chains appeared to be HLA-restricted, and the HLA associations seemed to be driven largely by CMV exposure.

The cohort consisted of 666 healthy bone marrow donors. At the time of sampling, every cohort member was nominally healthy, though immune exposures that went unrecorded were likely present. The donor was CMV seropositive and was included in the group of 250 to 300 seropositive cohort members. A peripheral blood sample was provided by each donor, and peripheral blood mononuclear cells were used for TCR beta sequencing. Genomic DNA was extracted from the blood cell samples with the Qiagen DNeasy Blood Extraction Kit. Library preparation used the immunoSEQ multiplex PCR assay. The multiplex PCR relied on a mix of 60 forward primers for TCR Vbeta segments and 13 reverse primers for TCR Jbeta segments. The CDR3 region of rearranged TCR beta genes was amplified from genomic DNA by a multiplex PCR assay. The amplified TCR beta libraries were sequenced on the Illumina HiSeq System as 87-base-pair reads. The study's own analysis went as follows. Across the 700 or so repertoires, a later analysis counted 80 million or so unique TCR beta chains, some 11 million of which were shared by at least two donors. Raw reads were error-corrected and collapsed into unique sequences with a nearest-neighbor algorithm that merged closely related sequences to remove PCR and sequencing errors. To assign V, D and J gene segments, CDR3 sequences were aligned to IMGT reference sequences. Each retained sequence needed at least a six-nucleotide match to both a V gene segment and a J gene segment. A rearrangement was called productive if the CDR3 had no stop codons and remained in frame with V and J, and every other rearrangement was called non-productive. Following IMGT convention, CDR3 was defined as the stretch from the second conserved V-encoded cysteine up to the conserved J-encoded phenylalanine. The earlier analysis of some 580 of the donors excluded any sequence lacking an unambiguous match to a single V gene segment. In an earlier analysis of several hundred of the donors, V segments were called functional above 56.7% productive rearrangements and were called segregating when the between-donor standard deviation exceeded 5%. A statistical classification framework was built to diagnose cytomegalovirus status from the catalog of TCR beta chain sequences. In a later analysis, TCR nucleotide sequences were compared against IMGT/GENE-DB human TR gene sequences so that V and J genes could be assigned. A later analysis assigned CDR3 sequences and most-parsimonious VDJ recombination scenarios with the TCRdist pipeline. A later analysis defined each TCR beta chain by its CDR3 amino acid sequence plus V-gene family, and excluded reads lacking a unique V-gene family. A later analysis removed 500 to 600 highly shared, low-generation-probability nucleotide sequences to deal with suspected cross-contamination and a sequencing artifact. For each public chain, a later analysis derived a clonal expansion index from normalized ranks of inferred template counts within each repertoire. In a later analysis, generation probabilities were computed with a VDJ recombination model fitted to out-of-frame rearrangements, and the resulting probabilities were checked against IGoR. In a later analysis, hypergeometric tests were used to score TCR-TCR, TCR-HLA and TCR-CMV co-occurrence, with a repertoire-size bias correction applied to TCR pairs. False discovery rates were estimated in a later analysis by permuting HLA or CMV assignments 20 times. In a later analysis, co-occurring TCRs were grouped using DBSCAN, and TCRdist sequence similarity was added for clustering within HLA-allele-positive subsets. Repertoires with fewer than 30,000 or more than 120,000 public chains, plus five repertoires with anomalous nucleotide sharing, were excluded from co-occurrence clustering. The clones in this table, taken by TCRdb from immuneACCESS, are in-frame only. Not every clone is retained; where verified, under half of the shortfall comes from an unresolved V gene, and the cause of the rest is unknown. The V and J calls and clone size come from that table; D and trimming were worked out from the DNA. Recorded for this sample are 150,000 or so clones; around 72% of them occurred a single time. The ten largest clones add up to roughly 6.4% of the sample.

In its sample, this clone was seen a few times. Its antigen is currently not known. No much larger clonotype is one base removed from it; base qualities were not supplied. Trimmed from V: 4 bases; trimmed from J: 0 bases; junction bases lacking a gene match: 5. The CDR3 holds 15 amino acids from the cysteine to the phenylalanine. Only CDR3 DNA remains: 45 bases, in frame from the first base. The germline V gene supplies CDR1 MNHNS and CDR2 SASEGT. Rearrangement joined TRBV6-1 to TRBJ1-2, with TRBD1 identical over 7 junction bases. This receptor was taken from a woman aged 40 to 50 in good health and CMV-seropositive. Input material: PBMCs. This receptor has the CDR3 CASSGGQQANYGYTF. The DNA reads TGTGCCAGCAGTGGGGGACAGCAAGCTAACTATGGCTACACCTTC.